A selection of T cell receptor beta chains follows, all from one sample in a study of cytomegalovirus exposure and HLA in healthy donors. Method: immunoSEQ multiplex PCR; TCRdb's copy keeps in-frame clones and lacks some. The sample totals about 120,000 clones. Source material: PBMCs. The receptors derive from a woman aged 40-49 years in good health and CMV-seropositive. Both conserved end residues are trimmed from each CDR3. Fields, in order: V gene, CDR3 protein.

V: TRBV4-3; CDR3: ASSQDGTGEREQY
V: TRBV2; CDR3: ASTSGTGTGELF
V: TRBV30; CDR3: AWSVRASGTETQY
V: TRBV27; CDR3: ASSSTADTQY
V: TRBV28; CDR3: ASSTVQGFQAGYT
V: TRBV2; CDR3: ASRGTGRLNT
V: TRBV27; CDR3: ASSLYRDSPLH
V: TRBV4-2; CDR3: ASSPRVSYNEQF
V: TRBV29-1; CDR3: SVEILRLDFMNEQF
V: TRBV10-1; CDR3: ASSESPGRSTDTQY
V: TRBV6-5; CDR3: ASSYPTNSGANVLT
V: TRBV10-3; CDR3: AISEGPIGNAFYEQY
V: TRBV9; CDR3: ASSVTPRGETQY
V: TRBV10-3; CDR3: ATTGEAGNTIY
V: TRBV5-4; CDR3: ASSYRGGEQY
V: TRBV5-1; CDR3: ASSLVPGSGNTIY